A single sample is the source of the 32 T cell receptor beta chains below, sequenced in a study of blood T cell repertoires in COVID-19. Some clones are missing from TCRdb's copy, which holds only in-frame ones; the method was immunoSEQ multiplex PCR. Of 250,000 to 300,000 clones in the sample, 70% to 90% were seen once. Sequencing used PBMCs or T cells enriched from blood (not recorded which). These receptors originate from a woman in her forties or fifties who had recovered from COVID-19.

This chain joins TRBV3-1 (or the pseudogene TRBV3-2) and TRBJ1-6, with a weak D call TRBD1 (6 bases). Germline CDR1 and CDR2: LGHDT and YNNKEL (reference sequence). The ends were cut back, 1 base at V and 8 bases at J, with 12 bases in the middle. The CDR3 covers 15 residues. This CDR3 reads CASSQVGTMDSPLHF. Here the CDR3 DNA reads TGTGCCAGCAGCCAAGTCGGGACAATGGATTCACCCCTCCACTTT.

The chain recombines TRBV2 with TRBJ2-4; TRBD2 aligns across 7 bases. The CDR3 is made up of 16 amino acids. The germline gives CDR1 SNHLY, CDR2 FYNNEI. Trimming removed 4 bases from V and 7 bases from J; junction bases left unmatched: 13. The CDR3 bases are TGTGCCAGCAGTGCGGCCTGGCGGGGGTCAGGGAACATTCAGTACTTC. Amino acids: CASSAAWRGSGNIQYF. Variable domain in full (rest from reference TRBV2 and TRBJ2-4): EPEVTQTPSHQVTQMGQEVILRCVPISNHLYFYWYRQILGQKVEFLVSFYNNEISEKSEIFDDQFSVERPDGSNFTLKIRSTKLEDSAMYFCASSAAWRGSGNIQYFGAGTRLSVL.

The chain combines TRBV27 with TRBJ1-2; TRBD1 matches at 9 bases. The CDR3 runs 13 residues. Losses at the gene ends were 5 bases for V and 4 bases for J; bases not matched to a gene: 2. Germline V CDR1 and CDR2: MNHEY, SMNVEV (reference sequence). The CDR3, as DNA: TGTGCCAGCAGTCGGACAGGGGCCTATGGCTACACCTTC. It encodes CASSRTGAYGYTF.

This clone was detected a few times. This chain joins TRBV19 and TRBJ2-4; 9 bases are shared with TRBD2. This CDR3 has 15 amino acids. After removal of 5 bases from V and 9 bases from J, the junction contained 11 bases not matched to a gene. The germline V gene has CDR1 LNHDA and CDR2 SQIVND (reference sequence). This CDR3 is CASSWLAGQLSIQYF. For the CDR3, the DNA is TGTGCCAGTAGTTGGCTAGCGGGACAACTAAGCATTCAGTACTTC.

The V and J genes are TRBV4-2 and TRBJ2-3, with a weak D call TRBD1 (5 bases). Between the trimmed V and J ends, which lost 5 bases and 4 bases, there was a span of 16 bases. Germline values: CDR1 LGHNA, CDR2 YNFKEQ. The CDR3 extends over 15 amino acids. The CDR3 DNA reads TGTGCCAGCAGCGCAGGGTCGACCTTGGCAGATACGCAGTATTTT. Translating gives CASSAGSTLADTQYF.

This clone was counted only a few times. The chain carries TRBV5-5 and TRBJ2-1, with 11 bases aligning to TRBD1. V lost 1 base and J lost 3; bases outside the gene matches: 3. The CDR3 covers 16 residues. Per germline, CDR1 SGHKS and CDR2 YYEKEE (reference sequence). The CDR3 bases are TGTGCCAGCAGCTTGTTGGGGACAGGGGGCTACAATGAGCAGTTCTTC. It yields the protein CASSLLGTGGYNEQFF.

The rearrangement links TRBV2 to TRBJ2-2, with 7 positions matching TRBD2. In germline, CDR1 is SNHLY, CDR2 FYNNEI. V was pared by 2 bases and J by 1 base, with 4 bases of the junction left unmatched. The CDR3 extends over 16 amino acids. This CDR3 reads CASSERTSKNTGELFF. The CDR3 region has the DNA TGTGCCAGCAGTGAAAGGACTAGTAAGAACACCGGGGAGCTGTTTTTT.

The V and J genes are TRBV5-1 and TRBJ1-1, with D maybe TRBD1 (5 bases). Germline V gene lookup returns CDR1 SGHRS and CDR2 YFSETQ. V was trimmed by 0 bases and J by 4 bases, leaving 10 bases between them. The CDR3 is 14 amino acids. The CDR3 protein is CASSLERGATEAFF. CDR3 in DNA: TGCGCCAGCAGCTTGGAAAGGGGTGCCACTGAAGCTTTCTTT.

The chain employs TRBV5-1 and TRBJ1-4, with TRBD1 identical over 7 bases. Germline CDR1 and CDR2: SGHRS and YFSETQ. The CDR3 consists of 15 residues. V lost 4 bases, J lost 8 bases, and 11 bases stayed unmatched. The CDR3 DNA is TGCGCCAGCAGCACCGGACAGGCTCAATTGGAAAAACTGTTTTTT. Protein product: CASSTGQAQLEKLFF.

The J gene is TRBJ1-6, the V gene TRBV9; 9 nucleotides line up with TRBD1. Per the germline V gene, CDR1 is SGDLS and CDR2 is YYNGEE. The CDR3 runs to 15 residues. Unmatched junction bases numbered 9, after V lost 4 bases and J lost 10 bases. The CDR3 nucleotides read TGTGCCAGCAGCTCAGAAGGGACAGGGAAATCACCCCTCCACTTT. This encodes CASSSEGTGKSPLHF.

Here the CDR3 DNA reads TGTGCCAGCCTGCGCGGGGCAGGGTACCAAGAGACCCAGTACTTC. It encodes CASLRGAGYQETQYF. J is TRBJ2-5 and V is TRBV6-5; D possibly corresponds to TRBD2 (6 bases). Germline CDR1 MNHEY, CDR2 SVGAGI. The CDR3 contains 15 residues. The V gene lost 8 bases and the J gene lost 0 bases, with 16 bases spanning the gap.

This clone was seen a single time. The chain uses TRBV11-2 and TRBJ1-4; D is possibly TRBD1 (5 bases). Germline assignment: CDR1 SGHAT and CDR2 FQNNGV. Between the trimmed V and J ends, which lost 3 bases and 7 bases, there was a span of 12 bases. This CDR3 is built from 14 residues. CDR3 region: CASSFYQGGEKLFF. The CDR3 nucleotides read TGTGCCAGCAGCTTTTACCAGGGCGGTGAAAAACTGTTTTTT.

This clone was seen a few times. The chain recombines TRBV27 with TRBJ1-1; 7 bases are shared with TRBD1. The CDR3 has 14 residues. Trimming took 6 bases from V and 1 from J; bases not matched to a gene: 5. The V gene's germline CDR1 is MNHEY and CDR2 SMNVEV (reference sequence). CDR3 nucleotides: TGTGCCAGCAGCAACACAGGGGCGAACACTGAAGCTTTCTTT. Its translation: CASSNTGANTEAFF.

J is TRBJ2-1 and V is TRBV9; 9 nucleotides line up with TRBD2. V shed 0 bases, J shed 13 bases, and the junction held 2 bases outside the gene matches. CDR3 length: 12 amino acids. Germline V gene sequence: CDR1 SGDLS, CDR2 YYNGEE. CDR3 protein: CASSVVSGRQFF. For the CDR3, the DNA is TGTGCCAGCAGCGTAGTTAGCGGGAGACAGTTCTTC.

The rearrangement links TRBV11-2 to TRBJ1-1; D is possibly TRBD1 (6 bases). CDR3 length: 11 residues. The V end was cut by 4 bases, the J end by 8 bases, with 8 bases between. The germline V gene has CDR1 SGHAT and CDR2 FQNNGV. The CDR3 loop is CASSSGTEAFF. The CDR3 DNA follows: TGTGCCAGCAGCTCCGGGACAGAAGCTTTCTTT.

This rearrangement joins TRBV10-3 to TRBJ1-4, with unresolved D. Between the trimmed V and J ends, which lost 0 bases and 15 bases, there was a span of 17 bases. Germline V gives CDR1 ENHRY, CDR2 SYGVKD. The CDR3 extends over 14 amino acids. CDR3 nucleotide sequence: TGTGCCATCAGTGAGTCTACCCAAGAGTCTAAAGTGTTTTTT. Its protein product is CAISESTQESKVFF.

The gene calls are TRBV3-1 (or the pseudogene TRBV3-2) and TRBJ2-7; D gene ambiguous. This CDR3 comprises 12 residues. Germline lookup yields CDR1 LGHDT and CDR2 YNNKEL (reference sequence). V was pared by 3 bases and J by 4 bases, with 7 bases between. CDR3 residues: CASSQRSYEQYF. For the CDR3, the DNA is TGTGCCAGCAGCCAGAGGAGTTACGAGCAGTACTTC.

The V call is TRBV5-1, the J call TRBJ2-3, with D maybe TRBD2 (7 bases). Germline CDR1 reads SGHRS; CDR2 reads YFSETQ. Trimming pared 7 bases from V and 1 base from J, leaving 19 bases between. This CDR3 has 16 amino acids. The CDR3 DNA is TGCGCCAGCTCCTCGGGGGCGGGAGCGGGCACAGATACGCAGTATTTT. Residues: CASSSGAGAGTDTQYF. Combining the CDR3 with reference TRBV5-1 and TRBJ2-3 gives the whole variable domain KAGVTQTPRYLIKTRGQQVTLSCSPISGHRSVSWYQQTPGQGLQFLFEYFSETQRNKGNFPGRFSGRQFSNSRSEMNVSTLELGDSALYLCASSSGAGAGTDTQYFGPGTRLTVL.

The CDR3 nucleotides are TGTGCCAGCAGTTTAGAGGACAGTTATAATGAAAAACTGTTTTTT. The encoded protein is CASSLEDSYNEKLFF. The V gene is TRBV28, the J gene TRBJ1-4; tentatively, D is TRBD1 (6 bases). Germline V lookup: CDR1 MDHEN, CDR2 SYDVKM. The ends were cut back, 2 bases at V and 4 bases at J, with 11 bases in the middle. The CDR3 consists of 15 residues.

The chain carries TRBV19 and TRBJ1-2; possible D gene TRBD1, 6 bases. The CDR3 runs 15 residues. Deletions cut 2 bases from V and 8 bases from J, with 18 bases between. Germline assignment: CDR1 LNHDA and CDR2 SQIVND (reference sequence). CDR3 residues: CASSITLDSPRGYTF. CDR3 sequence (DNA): TGTGCCAGTAGTATAACGCTGGACAGCCCGAGGGGCTACACCTTC.

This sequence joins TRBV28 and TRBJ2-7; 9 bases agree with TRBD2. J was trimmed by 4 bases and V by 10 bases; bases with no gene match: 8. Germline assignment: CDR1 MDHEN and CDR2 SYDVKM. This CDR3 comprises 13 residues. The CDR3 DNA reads TGTGCCACTATGACTAGCGGACCTTACGAGCAGTACTTC. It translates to CATMTSGPYEQYF.

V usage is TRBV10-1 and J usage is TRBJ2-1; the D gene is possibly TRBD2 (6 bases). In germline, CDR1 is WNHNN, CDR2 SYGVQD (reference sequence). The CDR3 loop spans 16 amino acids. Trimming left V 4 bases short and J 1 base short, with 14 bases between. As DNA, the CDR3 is TGCGCCAGCAGTGGGGGTAGCGGACGTTCCTACAATGAGCAGTTCTTC. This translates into CASSGGSGRSYNEQFF.

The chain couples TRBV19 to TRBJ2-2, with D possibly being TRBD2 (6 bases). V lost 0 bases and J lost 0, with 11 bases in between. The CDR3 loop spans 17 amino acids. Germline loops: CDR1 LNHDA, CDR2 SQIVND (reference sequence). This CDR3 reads CASSIDFGSSNTGELFF. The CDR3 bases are TGTGCCAGTAGTATAGATTTCGGGAGTTCGAACACCGGGGAGCTGTTTTTT.

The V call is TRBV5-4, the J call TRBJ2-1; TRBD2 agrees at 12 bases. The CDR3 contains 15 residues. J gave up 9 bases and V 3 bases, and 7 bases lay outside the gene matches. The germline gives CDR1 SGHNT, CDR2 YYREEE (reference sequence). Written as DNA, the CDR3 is TGTGCCAGCAGCTCCGGACTAGCGGGAAAACTTGAGCAGTTCTTC. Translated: CASSSGLAGKLEQFF. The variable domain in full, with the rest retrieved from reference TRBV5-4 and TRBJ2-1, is ETGVTQSPTHLIKTRGQQVTLRCSSQSGHNTVSWYQQALGQGPQFIFQYYREEENGRGNFPPRFSGLQFPNYSSELNVNALELDDSALYLCASSSGLAGKLEQFFGPGTRLTVL.

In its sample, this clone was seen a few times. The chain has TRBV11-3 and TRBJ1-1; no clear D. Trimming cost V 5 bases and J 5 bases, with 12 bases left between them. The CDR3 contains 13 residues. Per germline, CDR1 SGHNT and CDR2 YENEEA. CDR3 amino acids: CASSLYQETEAFF. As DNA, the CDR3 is TGTGCCAGCAGCCTTTACCAAGAGACTGAAGCTTTCTTT.

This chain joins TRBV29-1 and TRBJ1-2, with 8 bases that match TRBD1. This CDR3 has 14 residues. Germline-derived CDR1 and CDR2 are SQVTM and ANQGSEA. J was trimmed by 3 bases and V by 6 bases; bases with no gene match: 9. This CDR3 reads CSVSSQGADYGYTF. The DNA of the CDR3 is TGCAGCGTGAGCTCGCAGGGGGCGGACTATGGCTACACCTTC.

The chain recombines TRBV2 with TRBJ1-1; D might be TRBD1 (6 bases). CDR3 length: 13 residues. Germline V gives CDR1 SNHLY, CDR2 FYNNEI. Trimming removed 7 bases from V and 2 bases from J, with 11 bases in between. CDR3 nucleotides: TGTGCCAGCACCCAGACAGGCAACACTGAAGCTTTCTTT. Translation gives CASTQTGNTEAFF.

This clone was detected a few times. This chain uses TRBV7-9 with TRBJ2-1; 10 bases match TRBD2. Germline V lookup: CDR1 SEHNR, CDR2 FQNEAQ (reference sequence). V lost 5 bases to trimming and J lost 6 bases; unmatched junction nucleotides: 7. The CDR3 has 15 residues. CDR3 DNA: TGTGCCAGCAGCCTTAGCGGGAGGCCAGGCAATGAGCAGTTCTTC. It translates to CASSLSGRPGNEQFF.

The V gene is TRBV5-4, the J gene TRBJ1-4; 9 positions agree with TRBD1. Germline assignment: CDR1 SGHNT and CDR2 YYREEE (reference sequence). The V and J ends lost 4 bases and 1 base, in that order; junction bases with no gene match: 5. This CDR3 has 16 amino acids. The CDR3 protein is CASSKPGQGTNEKLFF. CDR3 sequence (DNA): TGTGCCAGCAGCAAACCGGGACAGGGAACTAATGAAAAACTGTTTTTT.

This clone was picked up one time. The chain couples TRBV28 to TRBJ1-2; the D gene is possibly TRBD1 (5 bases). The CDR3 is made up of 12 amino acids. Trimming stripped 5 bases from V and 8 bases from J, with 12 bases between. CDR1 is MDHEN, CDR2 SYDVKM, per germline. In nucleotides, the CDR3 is TGTGCCAGCAGTCCAGGGTTGTTGGGCTACACCTTC. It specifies CASSPGLLGYTF.

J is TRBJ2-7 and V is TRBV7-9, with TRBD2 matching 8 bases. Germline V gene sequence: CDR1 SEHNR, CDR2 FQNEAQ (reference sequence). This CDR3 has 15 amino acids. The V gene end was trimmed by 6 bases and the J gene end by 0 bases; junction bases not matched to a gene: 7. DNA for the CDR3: TGTGCCAGCAGGGACCCGGGACTAGGCTCCTACGAGCAGTACTTC. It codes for CASRDPGLGSYEQYF.

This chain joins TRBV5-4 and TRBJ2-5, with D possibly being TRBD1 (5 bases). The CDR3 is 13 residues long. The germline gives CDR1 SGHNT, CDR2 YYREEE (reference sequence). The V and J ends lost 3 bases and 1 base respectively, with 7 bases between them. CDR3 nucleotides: TGTGCCAGCAGCTCGACAGTCCAAGAGACCCAGTACTTC. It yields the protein CASSSTVQETQYF.